A single sample is the source of the 7 T cell receptor beta chains below, sequenced in a study of blood T cell repertoires in COVID-19 (dated by TCRdb to 2018 to 2021). Receptor libraries were prepared by the immunoSEQ multiplex PCR assay. TCRdb limited this immuneACCESS table to in-frame rearrangements with V and J called. A share of clones is missing; checked studies link under half to unresolved V genes, and the rest is unexplained. Recorded for this sample are about 220,000 clones; roughly four fifths of them occurred a single time. In total, the top ten clones hold about 4.8% of the sample. Sequencing was carried out using PBMCs or T cells enriched from blood (not recorded which). The origin of the receptors is a woman in her fifties or sixties who had been exposed to COVID-19.

The chain joins TRBV6-5 to TRBJ1-6; 8 nucleotides agree with TRBD1. CDR1 is MNHEY and CDR2 is SVGAGI in the germline V gene. The V and J ends lost 6 bases and 7 bases, in that order; junction bases with no gene match: 5. The CDR3 has 14 residues. The CDR3 DNA reads as TGTGCCAGCAGATCGGGACAGGAGAATTCACCCCTCCACTTT. It is translated as CASRSGQENSPLHF.

The rearrangement joins TRBV7-3 to TRBJ1-2, with 7 positions matching TRBD1. The ends lost 1 base at V and 3 bases at J; junction bases unmatched: 5. The germline V gene encodes CDR1 SGHTA and CDR2 FQGTGA. CDR3 length equals 15 residues. This chain's CDR3 is CASSLKLGQDYGYTF. CDR3 sequence (DNA): TGTGCCAGCAGCTTAAAATTAGGACAGGACTATGGCTACACCTTC. Full variable domain (remainder filled in from reference TRBV7-3 and TRBJ1-2): GAGVSQTPSNKVTEKGKYVELRCDPISGHTALYWYRQSLGQGPEFLIYFQGTGAADDSGLPNDRFFAVRPEGSVSTLKIQRTERGDSAVYLCASSLKLGQDYGYTFGSGTRLTVV.

This clone was observed once. V usage is TRBV15 and J usage is TRBJ2-3; a possible D gene is TRBD2 (5 bases). The CDR3 is 13 residues long. V dropped 3 bases and J dropped 1 base, with 5 bases sitting between them. Germline V gene lookup returns CDR1 LNHNV and CDR2 YYDKDF (reference sequence). CDR3 bases: TGTGCCACCAGCAGCGGGGGCACAGATACGCAGTATTTT. Its translation is CATSSGGTDTQYF.

The gene calls are TRBV7-2 and TRBJ1-5; D is possibly TRBD1 (6 bases). V lost 3 bases to trimming and J lost 3 bases, with 12 bases between them. Germline loops: CDR1 SGHTA, CDR2 FQGNSA. The CDR3 totals 15 residues. DNA of the CDR3: TGTGCCAGCAGCTTCCTACAGGGATCCAATCAGCCCCAGCATTTT. Protein sequence: CASSFLQGSNQPQHF.

CDR3 bases: TGCAGCCCGACTTATGGCTACACCTTC. It is translated as CSPTYGYTF. V usage is TRBV29-1 and J usage is TRBJ1-2; unclear D gene. V lost 8 bases, J lost 5 bases, and 6 bases lay in between. The germline CDR1 and CDR2 sequences are SQVTM and ANQGSEA. This CDR3 region has 9 residues.

The CDR3 sequence: CASSLGGLRGSRPPQETQYF. The CDR3 DNA reads TGTGCCAGCAGTTTGGGAGGTTTGCGGGGGTCGCGGCCCCCCCAAGAGACCCAGTACTTC. The rearrangement uses TRBV27 and TRBJ2-5, with 7 nucleotides matching TRBD2. Germline-derived CDR1 and CDR2 are MNHEY and SMNVEV (reference sequence). The CDR3 totals 20 residues. The trim removed 3 bases at V and 1 base at J, leaving 20 bases unmatched.

The chain links TRBV5-1 to TRBJ1-1; D is possibly TRBD1 (5 bases). V was clipped by 0 bases and J by 3 bases, with 9 bases between them. The CDR3 length is 14 residues. The germline V gene has CDR1 SGHRS and CDR2 YFSETQ. CDR3 sequence reads: CASSLAGADTEAFF. In DNA, the CDR3 is TGCGCCAGCAGCTTGGCTGGGGCGGACACTGAAGCTTTCTTT.